This T cell receptor delta chain comes out of a study of Vδ1+ human thymocytes. General study results and limits: Thymic TRG and TRD repertoires appeared highly polyclonal, with Gaussian CDR3 length distributions. Bulk repertoire data may be misinterpreted because of unexpected Vdelta2 sequences. Thymic delta-chain repertoires held approximately 19% Vdelta2 sequences and few Vdelta3, despite high sort purity.

In the case of this clone: What it binds is unknown.

The template was reverse-transcribed extracted RNA. Multiplex PCR used pooled V-gene forward primers and a constant-region reverse primer to amplify CDR3s. TCRdb re-identified clones in the multiplex PCR reads via CATT. The sample yields about 25,000 delta-chain clones, under 8.5% seen once. Alphabeta T cells were depleted, then CD3+ Vdelta1+ Vdelta2- thymocytes were FACS-sorted. Sorted Vdelta1+ thymocytes were about 96% to 99.6% pure. Trimming cost V 1 base and J 10 bases; bases outside gene matches: 20. This CDR3 is built from 19 residues. Germline values: CDR1 TSWWSYY, CDR2 QGS. The sequencing sample was made of Vdelta1+ gamma-delta thymocytes from the thymus. Regarding subset: FACS-sorted CD3+ TCRalphabeta- TCRVdelta1+ TCRVdelta2- thymocytes. The clonotype was recovered from a girl under three years old who had congenital heart surgery. The rearrangement joins TRDV1 to TRDJ1; 11 nucleotides match TRDD3. CDR3 protein: CALGEPSSSIPWGILRLIF. The CDR3, as DNA: TGTGCTCTTGGGGAACCCTCCTCCTCTATCCCCTGGGGGATACTTAGACTCATCTTT.